These T cell receptor beta chains were read from a single sample in a study of cytomegalovirus exposure and HLA in healthy donors. Generated by immunoSEQ multiplex PCR, the TCRdb table keeps only in-frame clones and is missing some. The sample has about 130,000 clones; approximately 81% are singletons. The material sequenced was PBMCs. These receptors were collected from a man between 18 and 35 years old in good health and CMV-seronegative. The CDR3 runs from the conserved cysteine through the conserved F or W. A D gene is named only where the DNA matches it firmly. Size is stated for part of the rows, as once, few or many counts, or as a class when the clone is expanded.

j_call: TRBJ2-1; d_call: .; v_call: TRBV7-9; clone_size: .; cdr3_nt: TGTGCCAGCAGCTACGGGACACCTGCCTACAATGAGCAGTTCTTC; cdr3_aa: CASSYGTPAYNEQFF
j_call: TRBJ1-6; d_call: .; v_call: TRBV6-1; clone_size: .; cdr3_nt: TGTGCCAGCAGCTCCGGGATCCAGGGGAATTCACCCCTCCACTTT; cdr3_aa: CASSSGIQGNSPLHF
j_call: TRBJ2-5; d_call: .; v_call: TRBV21-1; clone_size: once; cdr3_nt: TGTGCCAGCAGCACAGGACTAGCGGGGGGCCCCTACCAAGAGACCCAGTACTTC; cdr3_aa: CASSTGLAGGPYQETQYF
j_call: TRBJ1-1; d_call: TRBD1; v_call: TRBV18; clone_size: .; cdr3_nt: TGTGCCAGCTCACTAGCTCAGGGGGCTGTCACTGAAGCTTTCTTT; cdr3_aa: CASSLAQGAVTEAFF
j_call: TRBJ2-7; d_call: TRBD1; v_call: TRBV4-1; clone_size: .; cdr3_nt: TGCGCCAGCAGCAATCGACAGGGAAGCTACGAGCAGTACTTC; cdr3_aa: CASSNRQGSYEQYF
j_call: TRBJ1-1; d_call: .; v_call: TRBV4-2; clone_size: .; cdr3_nt: TGTGCCAGCAGCCAAACAGGAGCGTCTGGGGCTTTCTTT; cdr3_aa: CASSQTGASGAFF
j_call: TRBJ1-4; d_call: .; v_call: TRBV6-5; clone_size: .; cdr3_nt: TGTGCCAGCAGCGATAGACAGCTTGGTGAAAAACTGTTTTTT; cdr3_aa: CASSDRQLGEKLFF
j_call: TRBJ1-5; d_call: .; v_call: TRBV28; clone_size: .; cdr3_nt: TGTGCCAGCAGTCCTCAGGGTCAGCCCCAGCATTTT; cdr3_aa: CASSPQGQPQHF
j_call: TRBJ1-6; d_call: TRBD1; v_call: TRBV6-4; clone_size: .; cdr3_nt: TGTGCCAGCAGGGATTCGACAGGGTTTAATTCACCCCTCCACTTT; cdr3_aa: CASRDSTGFNSPLHF
j_call: TRBJ2-7; d_call: .; v_call: TRBV6-1; clone_size: .; cdr3_nt: TGTGCCAGCAGTGAAGAAGCTAGGTACGAGCAGTACTTC; cdr3_aa: CASSEEARYEQYF
j_call: TRBJ2-7; d_call: .; v_call: TRBV18; clone_size: .; cdr3_nt: TGTGCCAGCTCACCAAATGCGGGTTCCTACGAGCAGTACTTC; cdr3_aa: CASSPNAGSYEQYF